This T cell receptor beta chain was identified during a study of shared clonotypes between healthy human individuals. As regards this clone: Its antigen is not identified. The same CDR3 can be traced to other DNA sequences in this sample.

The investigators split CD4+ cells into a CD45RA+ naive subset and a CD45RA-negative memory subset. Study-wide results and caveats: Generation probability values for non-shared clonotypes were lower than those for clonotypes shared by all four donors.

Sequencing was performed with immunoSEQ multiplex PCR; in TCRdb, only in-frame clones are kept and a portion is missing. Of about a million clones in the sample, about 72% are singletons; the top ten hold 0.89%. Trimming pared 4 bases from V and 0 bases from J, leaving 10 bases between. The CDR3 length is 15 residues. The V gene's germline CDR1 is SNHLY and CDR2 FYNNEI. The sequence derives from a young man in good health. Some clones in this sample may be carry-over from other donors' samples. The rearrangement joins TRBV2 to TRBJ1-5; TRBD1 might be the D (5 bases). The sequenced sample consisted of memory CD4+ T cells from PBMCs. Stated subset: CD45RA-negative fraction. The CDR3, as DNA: TGTGCCAGCAGTGTCGGGGCTAATAGCAATCAGCCCCAGCATTTT. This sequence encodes CASSVGANSNQPQHF.